The TCR beta chain under discussion was sequenced for a study of shared clonotypes between healthy human individuals. Findings and caveats of the study: The study generally estimated greater richness for naive than memory subsets.

CDR1 is MDHEN, CDR2 SYDVKM, per germline. This CDR3 has 16 amino acids. V was pared by 6 bases and J by 2 bases, with 11 bases of the junction left unmatched. This clone was counted a few times. What it binds is not known. The assay was immunoSEQ multiplex PCR, and TCRdb's table has in-frame clones only and misses some. This sample has 190,000 or so clones, with approximately 60% found just once. This TCR was recovered from a man younger than 45 in good health. The chain is built from TRBV28 and TRBJ1-2; 8 bases fit TRBD1. Material: memory CD4+ T cells sorted from blood. Sample subset: CD45RA-negative fraction. The CDR3 spells CASRKRSGTGNYGYTF. The CDR3 nucleotides are TGTGCCAGCAGGAAGAGGTCCGGGACAGGCAACTATGGCTACACCTTC.